The present T cell receptor beta chain was sequenced within a study of blood T cell repertoires in COVID-19. Trimming shortened V by 4 bases and J by 6 bases, and 12 bases separated the two germline ends. CDR1 is SQVTM, CDR2 ANQGSEA, per germline. The CDR3 is 12 amino acids. This clone was counted a few times. Produced via immunoSEQ multiplex PCR; TCRdb's table is partial and in-frame only. The sample shows roughly 83,000 clones, about 82% of them seen only once. This clonotype originated in a man aged 50 to 60 with active COVID-19. V gene TRBV29-1 combines with J gene TRBJ1-2; D not certain. Sample: peripheral blood. DNA for the CDR3: TGCAGCGTTGTTGAGGGAACCCATGGCTACACCTTC. Its translation: CSVVEGTHGYTF.